This TCR beta chain was sequenced during a study of T cells in Graves' hyperthyroidism and ophthalmopathy (dated by TCRdb to about 2019). Context from the whole study: A discovery cohort of around 100 patients, about 40 with Graves' ophthalmopathy and 55 to 60 with stable Graves' hyperthyroidism, was used to find distinguishing TCR V-J signatures. Prospective prediction of ophthalmopathy was tested in an independent validation cohort of approximately 19 hyperthyroidism patients and 17 patients who later progressed to ophthalmopathy. In about six Graves' hyperthyroidism patients, the study also compared T-cell repertoires from thyroid tissue with T-cell repertoires from blood. After sampling, hyperthyroidism patients received methimazole starting at 30 mg daily, and ophthalmopathy patients received high-dose intravenous methylprednisolone. The 75 to 100 discovery patients were randomly divided into training and test sets at a 7:3 ratio. The paper describes TCR Vbeta CDR3 sequencing of 120 to 150 peripheral blood samples, made up of under 50 ophthalmopathy patients, over 70 hyperthyroidism patients and 17 progressor patients.

The germline V gene (reference sequence) supplies CDR1 DFQATT and CDR2 SNEGSKA. There are 11 amino acids in the CDR3, from cysteine to phenylalanine inclusive. CDR3 DNA only is kept here, 33 bases in frame from base 1. Trimming removed 7 bases from V and 6 bases from J, leaving 12 bases between the germline ends. Stable Graves' hyperthyroidism was defined as no progression to ophthalmopathy during 18 months of follow-up. The hyperthyroidism patients were between 18 and 65 years old and newly diagnosed, with a disease duration of less than 2 months. Exclusion was applied to patients with uncontrolled infections, other autoimmune diseases, pregnancy or lactation. Diagnoses relied on clinical symptoms, serum thyroxine and TRAb, thyroid ultrasound and orbital computed tomography. Total RNA was extracted with Trizol reagent, and quality was checked on an Agilent 2100 Bioanalyzer. On this clonotype: Its antigen target is currently unknown. One base away there is no much larger clone; base qualities are not given.

Amplification of TCR beta CDR3 regions was carried out from RNA transcripts. The TCR CDR3 was subjected to a first round of RT-PCR using the HTBI primer set and the Qiagen OneStep RT-PCR kit. Libraries were constructed in a second round of multiplex PCR, after which size selection and purification were carried out. Sequencing of the libraries was done on an Illumina HiSeq2000 using paired-end 100 bp reads. In the paper's pipeline: SOAPnuke was used to process the raw data, throwing out any read that contained adapters or uncalled bases, had a mean Phred below 15, or lacked an exact constant-primer or identifier match. High-quality paired reads were merged using COPE v1.2.5, and each unique nucleotide sequence was defined as a clonotype. Clonotypes were aligned to IMGT TRBV, TRBD and TRBJ reference segments using MiTCR v1.1. The analysis included only V-J combinations with a frequency above 0.0001, which together covered more than 99% of the repertoires. The TCS score was defined as F50 (clonal expansion) divided by E x V (chaos), with BLOSUM62-based TCRdist calculated between CDR3 peptides within each V-J. Welch's t-statistics and random forest reduced fewer than 600 V-J features to 13, which were used in a naive Bayes classifier (R e1071). The similarity between thyroid and blood repertoires was quantified using the Morisita-Horn index. TCRdb handled the public reads itself, with Q25 trimming in fastp and clone calling in MiXCR, and kept productive beta chains. Records with the same CDR3 protein are collapsed into one entry carrying the most frequent genes and DNA. TCRdb, not the authors, supplied the V and J calls. The table for this sample lists 450,000 to 700,000 distinct CDR3 sequences; 46% of them were counted only once. The ten largest clonotypes hold about 8.3% of the sample.

Here is what the overall study found, with its caveats: Most expanded thyroid clonotypes (frequency above 0.001) were also found in blood, which suggests that blood repertoires may mirror thyroid immune responses. Sample size was not statistically predetermined, and blinding of investigators to group allocation was not performed. Ophthalmopathy was separated from stable hyperthyroidism by a 13 V-J signature model, with approximately 86% sensitivity and about 81% specificity obtained in cross-validation and 80%/75% obtained in testing. In validation, the model predicted progression to ophthalmopathy with roughly 66% sensitivity and about 72% specificity, a median of about 6 months before onset.

This TCR derives from a woman aged 18-29 years with Graves' hyperthyroidism. The specimen was peripheral blood or thyroid tissue (not recorded which). The V gene is TRBV20-1 and the J gene is TRBJ1-1, with the D gene not confidently named. CDR3 reads: CSEATGSEAFF. The sequenced DNA: TGCAGTGAGGCAACGGGGTCTGAAGCTTTCTTT.